This record covers a single T cell receptor beta chain. This sample stems from a study of T cell changes during pregnancy in multiple sclerosis. The data were produced by immunoSEQ multiplex PCR, yet TCRdb's version contains in-frame clones alone and is incomplete. This repertoire shows approximately 84,000 clones, approximately 93% found once; its top ten account for approximately 0.92%. This specimen was peripheral blood, taken in the second trimester of pregnancy. The clonotype originates from a female donor in good health, enrolled as a control in a pregnancy study.

CDR3 nucleotide sequence: TGTGCCAGCAGCTTAGCAAGGGACAGGGGGTCGCACGAGCAGTACTTC. Translation gives CASSLARDRGSHEQYF. The gene calls are TRBV7-8 and TRBJ2-7; 11 nucleotides agree with TRBD1. This CDR3 is 16 amino acids long. V dropped 0 bases and J dropped 5; count of bases not matched to a gene: 6. Germline V gene lookup returns CDR1 SGHVS and CDR2 FQNEAQ. The complete variable domain, with remaining parts taken from reference TRBV7-8 and TRBJ2-7, reads GAGVSQSPRYKVAKRGQDVALRCDPISGHVSLFWYQQALGQGPEFLTYFQNEAQLDKSGLPSDRFFAERPEGSVSTLKIQRTQQEDSAVYLCASSLARDRGSHEQYFGPGTRLTVT.